The text below deals with one T cell receptor (beta chain). From germline, CDR1 is SGHKS and CDR2 YYEKEE (reference sequence). This CDR3 region has 14 residues. J lost 3 bases, V lost 0 bases, and 2 bases had no gene match. This sample was included in a study of cytomegalovirus exposure and HLA in healthy donors. Primers: 60 Vbeta forward and 13 Jbeta reverse. The assay was immunoSEQ multiplex PCR, and TCRdb's table has in-frame clones only and misses some. The profile shows 110,000 to 150,000 clones, 75% to 80% of them singletons. The chain employs TRBV5-5 and TRBJ2-5, with TRBD2 matching over 7 bases. The sample was PBMCs. This receptor was taken from a woman in her forties or fifties in good health and CMV-seronegative. CDR3 coding DNA: TGTGCCAGCAGCTTGGAAGGGAGGGAAGAGACCCAGTACTTC. Protein: CASSLEGREETQYF.